This T cell receptor (beta chain) was captured in a study of OX40 agonist ivuxolimab in advanced cancers. Study conclusions and caveats: Partial responders dosed at 0.1-3.0 mg/kg displayed clonal expansion ranking among the lowest. At 0.1 to 3.0 mg/kg and by week 6, CD4+ and CD8+ T cells in the blood had expanded clonally. The antigens recognized by the expanded peripheral T cells, that is their antigen specificity, were not determined.

Some clones are missing from TCRdb's copy, which holds only in-frame ones; the method was immunoSEQ multiplex PCR. The data show tens of thousands of clones, roughly four fifths seen once. The CDR3 is made up of 15 amino acids. V was pared by 6 bases and J by 4 bases, with 11 bases of the junction left unmatched. CDR1 MDHEN and CDR2 SYDVKM come from the germline V gene. About this clone itself: Its antigen is as yet unknown.

Autoimmune disease history or systemic immunosuppression excluded patients. The TCR comes from an adult with an advanced solid tumor such as melanoma, head and neck, liver or kidney cancer. This chain uses TRBV28 with TRBJ2-7; 8 nucleotides align to TRBD1. This specimen consisted of CD4+ or CD8+ T cells sorted from blood, obtained in a trial of the OX40 agonist ivuxolimab. The CDR3: CASSSPQGALYEQYF. CDR3 bases: TGTGCCAGCAGCTCGCCTCAGGGGGCGCTTTACGAGCAGTACTTC.